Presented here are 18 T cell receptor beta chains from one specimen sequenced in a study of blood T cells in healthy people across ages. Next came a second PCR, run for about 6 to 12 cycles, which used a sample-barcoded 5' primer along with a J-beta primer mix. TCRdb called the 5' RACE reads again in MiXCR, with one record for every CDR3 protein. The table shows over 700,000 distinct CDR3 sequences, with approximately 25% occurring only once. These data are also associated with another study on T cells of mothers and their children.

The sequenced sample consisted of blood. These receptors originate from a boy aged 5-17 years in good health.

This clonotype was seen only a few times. CDR3 sequence (DNA): TGTGCCAGCAGATCCATGGACTACTACGAGCAGTACTTC. Translated, it gives CASRSMDYYEQYF. The V gene is TRBV6-5, the J gene TRBJ2-7; D is possibly TRBD2 (6 bases). V was cut by 6 bases and J by 3 bases, with 12 bases left in between. This CDR3 comprises 13 residues. CDR1 is MNHEY, CDR2 SVGAGI, per germline.

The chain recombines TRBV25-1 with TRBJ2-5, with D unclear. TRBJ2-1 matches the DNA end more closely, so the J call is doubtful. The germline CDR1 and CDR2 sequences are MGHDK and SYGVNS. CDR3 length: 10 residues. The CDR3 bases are TGTGCCAGCAGTGAAGGAGAGCAGTTCTTC. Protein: CASSEGEQFF.

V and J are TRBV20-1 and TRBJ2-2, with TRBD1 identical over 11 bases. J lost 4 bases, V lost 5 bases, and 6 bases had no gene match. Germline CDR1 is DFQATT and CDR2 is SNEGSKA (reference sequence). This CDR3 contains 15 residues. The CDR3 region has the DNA TGCAGTGCTCAAACGGGACAGGGGGGCACCGGGGAGCTGTTTTTT. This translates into CSAQTGQGGTGELFF.

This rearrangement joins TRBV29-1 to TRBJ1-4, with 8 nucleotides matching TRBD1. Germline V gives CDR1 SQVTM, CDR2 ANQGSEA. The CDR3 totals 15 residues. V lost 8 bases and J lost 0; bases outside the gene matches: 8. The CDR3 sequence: CSIRQGSATNEKLFF. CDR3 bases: TGCAGCATACGACAGGGGAGTGCAACTAATGAAAAACTGTTTTTT.

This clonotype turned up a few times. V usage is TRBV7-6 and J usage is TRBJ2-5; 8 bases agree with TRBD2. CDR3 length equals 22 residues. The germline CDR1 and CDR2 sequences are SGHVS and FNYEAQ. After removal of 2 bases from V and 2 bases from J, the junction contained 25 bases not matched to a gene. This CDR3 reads CASSLYPPPRQSLAGIQETQYF. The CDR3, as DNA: TGTGCCAGCAGCTTATATCCCCCACCTCGGCAATCTCTAGCGGGCATACAAGAGACCCAGTACTTC.

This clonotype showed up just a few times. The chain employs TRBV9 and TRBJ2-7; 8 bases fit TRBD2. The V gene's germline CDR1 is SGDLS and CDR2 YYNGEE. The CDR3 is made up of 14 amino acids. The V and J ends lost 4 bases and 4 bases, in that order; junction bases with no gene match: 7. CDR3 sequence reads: CASSSAGESYEQYF. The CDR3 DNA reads TGTGCCAGCAGCTCAGCGGGAGAATCATACGAGCAGTACTTC.

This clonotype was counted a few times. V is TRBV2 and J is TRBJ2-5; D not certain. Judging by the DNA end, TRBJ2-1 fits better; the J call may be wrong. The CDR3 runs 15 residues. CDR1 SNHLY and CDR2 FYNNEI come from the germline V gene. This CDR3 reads CASSELAPKYNEQFF. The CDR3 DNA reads TGTGCCAGCAGTGAATTAGCCCCGAAATACAATGAGCAGTTCTTC.

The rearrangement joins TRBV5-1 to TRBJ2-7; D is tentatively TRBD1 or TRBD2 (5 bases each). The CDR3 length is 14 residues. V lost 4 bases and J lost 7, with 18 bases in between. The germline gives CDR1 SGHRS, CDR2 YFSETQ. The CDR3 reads CASSPGMVREEQYF. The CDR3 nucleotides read TGCGCCAGCAGCCCGGGGATGGTCAGGGAAGAGCAGTACTTC. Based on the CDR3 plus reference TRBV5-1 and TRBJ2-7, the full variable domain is KAGVTQTPRYLIKTRGQQVTLSCSPISGHRSVSWYQQTPGQGLQFLFEYFSETQRNKGNFPGRFSGRQFSNSRSEMNVSTLELGDSALYLCASSPGMVREEQYFGPGTRLTVT.

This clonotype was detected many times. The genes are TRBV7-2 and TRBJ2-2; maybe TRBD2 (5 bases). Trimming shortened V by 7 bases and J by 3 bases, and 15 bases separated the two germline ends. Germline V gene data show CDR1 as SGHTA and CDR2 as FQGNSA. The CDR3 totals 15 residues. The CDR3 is CASTSWRVDTGELFF. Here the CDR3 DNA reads TGTGCCAGCACATCCTGGCGGGTGGACACCGGGGAGCTGTTTTTT.

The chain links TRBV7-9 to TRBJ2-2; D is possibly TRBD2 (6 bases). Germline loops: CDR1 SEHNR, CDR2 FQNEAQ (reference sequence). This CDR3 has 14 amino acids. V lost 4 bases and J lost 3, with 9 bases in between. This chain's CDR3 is CASSWSGDTGELFF. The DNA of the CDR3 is TGTGCCAGCAGCTGGTCGGGAGACACCGGGGAGCTGTTTTTT.

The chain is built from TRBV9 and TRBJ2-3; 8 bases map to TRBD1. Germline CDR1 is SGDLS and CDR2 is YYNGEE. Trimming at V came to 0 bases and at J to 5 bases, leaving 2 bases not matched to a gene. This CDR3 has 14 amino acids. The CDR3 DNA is TGTGCCAGCAGCGTAGCAGGGGGCAGAGATACGCAGTATTTT. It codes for CASSVAGGRDTQYF.

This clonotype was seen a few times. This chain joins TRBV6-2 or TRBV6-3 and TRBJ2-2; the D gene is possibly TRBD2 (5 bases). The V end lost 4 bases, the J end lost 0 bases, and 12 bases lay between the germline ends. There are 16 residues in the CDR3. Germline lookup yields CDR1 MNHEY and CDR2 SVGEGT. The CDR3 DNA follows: TGTGCCAGCAGTTTTGATCTAGCTCCGAACACCGGGGAGCTGTTTTTT. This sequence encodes CASSFDLAPNTGELFF.

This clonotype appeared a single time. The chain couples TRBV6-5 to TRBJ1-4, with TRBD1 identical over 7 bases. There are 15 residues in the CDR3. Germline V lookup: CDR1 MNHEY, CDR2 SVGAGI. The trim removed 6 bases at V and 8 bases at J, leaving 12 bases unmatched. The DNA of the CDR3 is TGTGCCAGCAGGACCAAGACAGGGCCAGTGGAAAAACTGTTTTTT. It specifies CASRTKTGPVEKLFF.

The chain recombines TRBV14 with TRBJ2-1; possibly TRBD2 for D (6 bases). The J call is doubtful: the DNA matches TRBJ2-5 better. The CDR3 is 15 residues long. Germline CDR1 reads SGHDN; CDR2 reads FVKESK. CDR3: CASSQGWDFQETQYF. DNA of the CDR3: TGTGCCAGCAGCCAAGGGTGGGACTTTCAAGAGACCCAGTACTTC.

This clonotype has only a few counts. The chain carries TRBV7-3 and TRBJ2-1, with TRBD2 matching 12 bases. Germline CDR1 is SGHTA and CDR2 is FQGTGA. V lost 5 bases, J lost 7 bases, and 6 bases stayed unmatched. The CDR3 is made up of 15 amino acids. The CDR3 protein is CASSLTSGSGNEQFF. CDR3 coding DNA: TGTGCCAGCAGCCTGACTAGCGGGAGTGGGAATGAGCAGTTCTTC. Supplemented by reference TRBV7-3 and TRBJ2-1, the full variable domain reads GAGVSQTPSNKVTEKGKYVELRCDPISGHTALYWYRQSLGQGPEFLIYFQGTGAADDSGLPNDRFFAVRPEGSVSTLKIQRTERGDSAVYLCASSLTSGSGNEQFFGPGTRLTVL.

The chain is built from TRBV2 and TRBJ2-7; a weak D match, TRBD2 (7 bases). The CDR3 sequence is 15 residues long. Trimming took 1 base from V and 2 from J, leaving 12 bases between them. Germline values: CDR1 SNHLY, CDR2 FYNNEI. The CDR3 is CASSEGAGTTYEQYF. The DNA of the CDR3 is TGTGCCAGCAGTGAAGGAGCGGGGACAACCTACGAGCAGTACTTC.

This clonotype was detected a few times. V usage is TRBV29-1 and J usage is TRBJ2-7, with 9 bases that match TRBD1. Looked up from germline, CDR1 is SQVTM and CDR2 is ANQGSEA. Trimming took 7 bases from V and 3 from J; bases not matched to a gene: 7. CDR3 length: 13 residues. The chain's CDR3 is CSAGEGQGYEQYF. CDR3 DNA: TGCAGCGCAGGGGAGGGACAGGGCTACGAGCAGTACTTC.

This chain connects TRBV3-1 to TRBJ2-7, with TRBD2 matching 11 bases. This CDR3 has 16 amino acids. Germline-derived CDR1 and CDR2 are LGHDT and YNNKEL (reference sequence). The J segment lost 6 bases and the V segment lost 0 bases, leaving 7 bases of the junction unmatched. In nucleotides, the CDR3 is TGTGCCAGCAGCCAAGATTGGCCGCTAGCGGGGGGCGAGCAGTACTTC. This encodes CASSQDWPLAGGEQYF.